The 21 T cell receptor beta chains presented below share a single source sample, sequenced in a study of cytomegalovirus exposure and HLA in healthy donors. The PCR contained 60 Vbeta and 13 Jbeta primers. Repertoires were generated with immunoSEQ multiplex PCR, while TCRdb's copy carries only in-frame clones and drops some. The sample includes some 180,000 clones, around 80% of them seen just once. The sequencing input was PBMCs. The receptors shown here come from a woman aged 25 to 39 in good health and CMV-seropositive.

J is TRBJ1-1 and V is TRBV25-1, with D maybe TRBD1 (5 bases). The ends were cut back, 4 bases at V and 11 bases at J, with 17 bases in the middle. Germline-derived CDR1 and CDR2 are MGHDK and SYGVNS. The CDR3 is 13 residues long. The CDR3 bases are TGTGCCAGCAGTGGCGGGGGTGCATCCAGGGCTTTCTTT. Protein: CASSGGGASRAFF.

Written as DNA, the CDR3 is TGTGCCAGCAGTTACTCTCGTCAAGAGACCCAGTACTTC. Translation: CASSYSRQETQYF. The V gene is TRBV6-5, the J gene TRBJ2-5; D ambiguous. The CDR3 sequence is 13 residues long. Trimming took off 0 bases at V and 2 bases at J, with 4 bases between the two ends. Germline V lookup: CDR1 MNHEY, CDR2 SVGAGI.

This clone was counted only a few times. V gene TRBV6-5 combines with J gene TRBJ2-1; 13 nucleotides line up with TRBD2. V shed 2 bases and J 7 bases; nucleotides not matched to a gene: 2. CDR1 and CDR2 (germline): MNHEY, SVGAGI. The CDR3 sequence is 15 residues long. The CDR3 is CASSYGLAGDNEQFF. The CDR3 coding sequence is TGTGCCAGCAGTTACGGACTAGCGGGAGATAATGAGCAGTTCTTC.

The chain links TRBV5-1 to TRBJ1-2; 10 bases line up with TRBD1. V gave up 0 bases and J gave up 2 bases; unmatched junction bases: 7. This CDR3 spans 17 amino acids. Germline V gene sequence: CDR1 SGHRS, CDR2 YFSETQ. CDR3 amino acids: CASSLDKTGGGNYGYTF. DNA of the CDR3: TGCGCCAGCAGCTTGGATAAGACAGGGGGCGGGAACTATGGCTACACCTTC.

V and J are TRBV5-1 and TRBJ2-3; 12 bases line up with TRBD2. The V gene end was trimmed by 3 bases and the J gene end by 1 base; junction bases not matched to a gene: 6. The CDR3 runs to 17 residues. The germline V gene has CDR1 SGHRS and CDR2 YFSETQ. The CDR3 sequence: CASSSSSGGAGTDTQYF. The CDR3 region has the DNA TGCGCCAGCAGCTCCTCTAGCGGGGGGGCCGGCACAGATACGCAGTATTTT. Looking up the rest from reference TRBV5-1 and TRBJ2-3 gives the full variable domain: KAGVTQTPRYLIKTRGQQVTLSCSPISGHRSVSWYQQTPGQGLQFLFEYFSETQRNKGNFPGRFSGRQFSNSRSEMNVSTLELGDSALYLCASSSSSGGAGTDTQYFGPGTRLTVL.

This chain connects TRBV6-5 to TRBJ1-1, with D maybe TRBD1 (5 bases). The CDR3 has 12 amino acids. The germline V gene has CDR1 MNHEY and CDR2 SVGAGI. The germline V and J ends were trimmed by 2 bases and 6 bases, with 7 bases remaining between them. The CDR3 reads CASSYGGSEAFF. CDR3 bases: TGTGCCAGCAGTTACGGGGGGTCTGAAGCTTTCTTT.

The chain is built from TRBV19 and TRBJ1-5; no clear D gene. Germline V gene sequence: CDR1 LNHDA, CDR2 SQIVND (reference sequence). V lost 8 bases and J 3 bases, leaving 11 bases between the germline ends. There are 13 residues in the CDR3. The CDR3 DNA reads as TGTGCCAGTTCAGGCGGGGTCAATCAGCCCCAGCATTTT. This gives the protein CASSGGVNQPQHF.

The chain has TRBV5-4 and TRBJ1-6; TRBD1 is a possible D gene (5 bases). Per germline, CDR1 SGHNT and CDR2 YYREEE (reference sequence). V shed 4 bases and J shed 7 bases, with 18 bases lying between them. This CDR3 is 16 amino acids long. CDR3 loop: CASSLGAGNSNSPLHF. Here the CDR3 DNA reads TGTGCCAGCAGCCTAGGGGCAGGGAATTCGAATTCACCCCTCCACTTT.

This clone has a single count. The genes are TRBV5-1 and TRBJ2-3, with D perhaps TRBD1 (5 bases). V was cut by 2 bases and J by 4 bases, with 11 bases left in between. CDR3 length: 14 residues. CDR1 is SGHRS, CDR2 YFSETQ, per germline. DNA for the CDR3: TGCGCCAGCAGCTTCGGGCAGGGTTCAGATACGCAGTATTTT. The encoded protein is CASSFGQGSDTQYF.

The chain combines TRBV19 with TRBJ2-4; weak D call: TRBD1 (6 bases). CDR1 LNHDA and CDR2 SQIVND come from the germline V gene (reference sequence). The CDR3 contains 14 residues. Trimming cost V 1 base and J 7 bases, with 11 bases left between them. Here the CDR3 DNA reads TGTGCCAGTAGTATAGGAGGGGGTGGGAACATTCAGTACTTC. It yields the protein CASSIGGGGNIQYF. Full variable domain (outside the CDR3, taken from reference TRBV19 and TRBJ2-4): DGGITQSPKYLFRKEGQNVTLSCEQNLNHDAMYWYRQDPGQGLRLIYYSQIVNDFQKGDIAEGYSVSREKKESFPLTVTSAQKNPTAFYLCASSIGGGGNIQYFGAGTRLSVL.

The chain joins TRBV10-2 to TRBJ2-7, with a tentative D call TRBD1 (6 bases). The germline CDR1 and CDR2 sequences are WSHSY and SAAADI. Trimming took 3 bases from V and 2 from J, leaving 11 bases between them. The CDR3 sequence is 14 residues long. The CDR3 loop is CASSDWDTTYEQYF. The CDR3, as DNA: TGCGCCAGCAGTGATTGGGACACCACCTACGAGCAGTACTTC.

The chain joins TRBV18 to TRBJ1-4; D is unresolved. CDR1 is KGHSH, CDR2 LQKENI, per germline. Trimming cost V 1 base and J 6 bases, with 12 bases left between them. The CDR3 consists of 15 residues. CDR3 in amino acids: CASSPRGPGDEKLFF. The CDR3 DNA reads TGTGCCAGCTCACCACGCGGTCCCGGGGATGAAAAACTGTTTTTT. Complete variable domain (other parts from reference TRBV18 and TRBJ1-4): NAGVMQNPRHLVRRRGQEARLRCSPMKGHSHVYWYRQLPEEGLKFMVYLQKENIIDESGMPKERFSAEFPKEGPSILRIQQVVRGDSAAYFCASSPRGPGDEKLFFGSGTQLSVL.

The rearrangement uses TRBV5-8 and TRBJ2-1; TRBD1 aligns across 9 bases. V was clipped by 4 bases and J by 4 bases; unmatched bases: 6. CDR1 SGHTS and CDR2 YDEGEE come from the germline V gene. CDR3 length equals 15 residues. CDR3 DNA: TGTGCCAGCAGCGATACAGGGGGCCCTTACAATGAGCAGTTCTTC. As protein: CASSDTGGPYNEQFF.

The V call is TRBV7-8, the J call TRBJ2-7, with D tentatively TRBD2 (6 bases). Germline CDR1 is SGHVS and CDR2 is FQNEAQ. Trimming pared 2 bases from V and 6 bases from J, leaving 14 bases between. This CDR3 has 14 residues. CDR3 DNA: TGTGCCAGCAGCTTATTCGGGAGCCTAGGCGAGCAGTACTTC. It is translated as CASSLFGSLGEQYF.

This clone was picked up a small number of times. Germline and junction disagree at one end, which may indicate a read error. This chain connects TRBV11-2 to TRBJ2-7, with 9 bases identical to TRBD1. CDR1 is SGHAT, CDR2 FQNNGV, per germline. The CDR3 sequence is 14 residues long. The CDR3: CASSVDRGAYEQYF. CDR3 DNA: TGTGCCAGCAGCGTAGACAGGGGGGCCTACGAGCAGTACTTC.

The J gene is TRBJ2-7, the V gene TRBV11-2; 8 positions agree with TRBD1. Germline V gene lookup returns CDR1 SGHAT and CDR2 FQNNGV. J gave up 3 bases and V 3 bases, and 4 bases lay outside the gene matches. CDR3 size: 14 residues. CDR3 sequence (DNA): TGTGCCAGCAGCTTGGGGACAGGAGGCTACGAGCAGTACTTC. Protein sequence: CASSLGTGGYEQYF.

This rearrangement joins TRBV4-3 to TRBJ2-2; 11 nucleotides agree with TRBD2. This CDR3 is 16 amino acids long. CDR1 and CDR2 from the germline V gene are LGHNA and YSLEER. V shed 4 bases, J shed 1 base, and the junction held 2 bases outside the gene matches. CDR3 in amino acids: CASSPGLAGNTGELFF. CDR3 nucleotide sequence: TGCGCCAGCAGCCCTGGACTAGCGGGGAACACCGGGGAGCTGTTTTTT.

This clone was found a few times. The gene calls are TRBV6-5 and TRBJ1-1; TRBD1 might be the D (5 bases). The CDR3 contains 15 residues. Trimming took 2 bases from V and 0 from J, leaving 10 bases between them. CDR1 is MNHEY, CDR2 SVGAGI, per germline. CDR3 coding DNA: TGTGCCAGCAGTTACGGGGGGAGCATGAACACTGAAGCTTTCTTT. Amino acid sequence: CASSYGGSMNTEAFF.

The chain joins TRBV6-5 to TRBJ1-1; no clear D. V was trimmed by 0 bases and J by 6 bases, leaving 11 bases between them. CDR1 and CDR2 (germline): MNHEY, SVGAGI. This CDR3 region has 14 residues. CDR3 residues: CASSYSTPKAEAFF. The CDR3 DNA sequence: TGTGCCAGCAGTTACTCGACTCCTAAGGCTGAAGCTTTCTTT.

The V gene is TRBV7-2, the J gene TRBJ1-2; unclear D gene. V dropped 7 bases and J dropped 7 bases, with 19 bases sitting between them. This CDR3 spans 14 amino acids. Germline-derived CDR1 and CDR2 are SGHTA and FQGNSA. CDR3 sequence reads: CASTGIGLEIGYTF. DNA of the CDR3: TGTGCCAGCACCGGGATAGGGTTGGAAATTGGCTACACCTTC.

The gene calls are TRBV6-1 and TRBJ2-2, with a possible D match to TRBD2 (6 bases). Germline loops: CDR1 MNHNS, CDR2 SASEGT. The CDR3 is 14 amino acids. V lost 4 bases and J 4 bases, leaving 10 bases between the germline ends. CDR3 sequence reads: CASSAGTATGELFF. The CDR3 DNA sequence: TGTGCCAGCAGTGCCGGGACTGCCACCGGGGAGCTGTTTTTT.